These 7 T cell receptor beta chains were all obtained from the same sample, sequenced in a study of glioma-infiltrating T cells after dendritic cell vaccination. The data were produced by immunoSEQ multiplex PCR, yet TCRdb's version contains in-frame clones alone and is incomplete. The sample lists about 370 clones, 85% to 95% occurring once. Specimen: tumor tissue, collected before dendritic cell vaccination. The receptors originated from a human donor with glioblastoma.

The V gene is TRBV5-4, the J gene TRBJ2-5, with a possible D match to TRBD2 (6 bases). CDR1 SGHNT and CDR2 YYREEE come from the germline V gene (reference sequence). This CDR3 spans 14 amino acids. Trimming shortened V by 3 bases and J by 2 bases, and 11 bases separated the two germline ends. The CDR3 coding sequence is TGTGCCAGCAGCTACGATCGGGGGCAAGAGACCCAGTACTTC. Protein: CASSYDRGQETQYF.

CDR3 DNA: TGTGCCTGGAGTGTTCTGGAGACCCAGTACTTC. Its translation: CAWSVLETQYF. The V call is TRBV30, the J call TRBJ2-5; no reliable D call. Trimming stripped 0 bases from V and 5 bases from J, with 4 bases between. Germline V CDR1 and CDR2: GTSNPN, SVGIG (reference sequence). This CDR3 is 11 amino acids long.

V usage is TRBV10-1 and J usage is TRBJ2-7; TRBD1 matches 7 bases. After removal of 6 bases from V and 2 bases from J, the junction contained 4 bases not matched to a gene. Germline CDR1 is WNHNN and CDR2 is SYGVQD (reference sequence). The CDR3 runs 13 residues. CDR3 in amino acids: CASSLGQTYEQYF. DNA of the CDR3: TGCGCCAGCAGCTTGGGACAGACCTACGAGCAGTACTTC.

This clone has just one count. CDR3 coding DNA: TGCGCCAGCAGCCATCGACTAGCGAGTACAGATACGCAGTATTTT. This translates into CASSHRLASTDTQYF. V and J are TRBV4-1 and TRBJ2-3, with TRBD2 matching 8 bases. Germline CDR1 is MGHRA and CDR2 is YSYEKL. This CDR3 spans 15 amino acids. Unmatched junction bases numbered 5, after V lost 3 bases and J lost 3 bases.

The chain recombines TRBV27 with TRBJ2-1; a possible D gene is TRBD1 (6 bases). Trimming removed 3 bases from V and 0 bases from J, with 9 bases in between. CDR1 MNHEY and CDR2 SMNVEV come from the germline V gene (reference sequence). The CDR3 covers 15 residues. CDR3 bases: TGTGCCAGCAGTTTTGGACAGAGCTCCTACAATGAGCAGTTCTTC. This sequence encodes CASSFGQSSYNEQFF.

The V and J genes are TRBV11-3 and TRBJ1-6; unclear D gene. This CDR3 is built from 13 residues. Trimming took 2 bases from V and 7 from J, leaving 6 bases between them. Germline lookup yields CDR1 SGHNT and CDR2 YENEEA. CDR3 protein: CASSLSRNSPLHF. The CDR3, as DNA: TGTGCCAGCAGCTTATCGCGGAATTCACCCCTCCACTTT.

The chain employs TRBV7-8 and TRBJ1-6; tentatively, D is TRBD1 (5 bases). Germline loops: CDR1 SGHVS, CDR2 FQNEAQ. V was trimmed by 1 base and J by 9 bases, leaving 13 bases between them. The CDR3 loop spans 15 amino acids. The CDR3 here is CASSLGGGSSSPLHF. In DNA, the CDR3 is TGTGCCAGCAGCTTAGGGGGGGGGAGTAGTTCACCCCTCCACTTT.